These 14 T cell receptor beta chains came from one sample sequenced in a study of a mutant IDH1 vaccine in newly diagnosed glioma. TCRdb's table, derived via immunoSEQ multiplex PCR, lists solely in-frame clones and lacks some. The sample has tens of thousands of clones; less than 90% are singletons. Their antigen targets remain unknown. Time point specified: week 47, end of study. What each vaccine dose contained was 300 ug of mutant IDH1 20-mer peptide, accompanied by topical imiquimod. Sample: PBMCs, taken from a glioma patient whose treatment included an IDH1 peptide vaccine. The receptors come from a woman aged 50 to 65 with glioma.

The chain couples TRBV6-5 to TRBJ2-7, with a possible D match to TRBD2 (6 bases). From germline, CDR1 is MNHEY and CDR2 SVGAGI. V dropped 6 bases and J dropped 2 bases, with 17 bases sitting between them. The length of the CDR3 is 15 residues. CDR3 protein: CASSSTGTSAYEQYF. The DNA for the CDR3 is TGTGCCAGCAGCAGCACCGGGACTTCGGCCTACGAGCAGTACTTC.

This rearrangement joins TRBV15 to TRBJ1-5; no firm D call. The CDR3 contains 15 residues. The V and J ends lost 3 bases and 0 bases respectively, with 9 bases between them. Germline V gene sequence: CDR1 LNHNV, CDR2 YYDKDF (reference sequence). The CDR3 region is CATSSWAASNQPQHF. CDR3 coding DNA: TGTGCCACCAGCAGTTGGGCAGCTAGCAATCAGCCCCAGCATTTT. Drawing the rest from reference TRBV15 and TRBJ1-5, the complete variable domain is DAMVIQNPRYQVTQFGKPVTLSCSQTLNHNVMYWYQQKSSQAPKLLFHYYDKDFNNEADTPDNFQSRRPNTSFCFLDIRSPGLGDTAMYLCATSSWAASNQPQHFGDGTRLSIL.

DNA for the CDR3: TGCGCCAGCAGCCGGGACAGGCGAACTTTCTTT. This translates into CASSRDRRTFF. This rearrangement joins TRBV5-1 to TRBJ1-1; 8 positions match TRBD1. The junction had 5 bases not matched to a gene; V was cut back by 4 bases and J by 12 bases. From germline, CDR1 is SGHRS and CDR2 YFSETQ. The CDR3 contains 11 residues.

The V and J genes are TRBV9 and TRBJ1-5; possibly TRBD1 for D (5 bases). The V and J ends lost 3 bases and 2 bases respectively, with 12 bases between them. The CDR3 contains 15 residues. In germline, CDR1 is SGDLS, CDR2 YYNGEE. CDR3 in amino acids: CASSAGTLGNQPQHF. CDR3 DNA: TGTGCCAGCAGCGCTGGGACTTTAGGCAATCAGCCCCAGCATTTT.

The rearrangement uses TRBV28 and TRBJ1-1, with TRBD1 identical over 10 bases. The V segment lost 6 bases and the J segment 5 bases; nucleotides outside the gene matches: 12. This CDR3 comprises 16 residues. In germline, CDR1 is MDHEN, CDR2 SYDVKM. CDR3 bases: TGTGCCAGCAGCTCCGGGACAGGGGACACGGGGACTGAAGCTTTCTTT. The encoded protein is CASSSGTGDTGTEAFF.

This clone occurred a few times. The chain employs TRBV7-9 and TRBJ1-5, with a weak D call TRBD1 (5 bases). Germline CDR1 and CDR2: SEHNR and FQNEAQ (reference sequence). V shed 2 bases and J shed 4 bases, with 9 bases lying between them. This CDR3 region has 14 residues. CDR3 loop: CASSLPGANQPQHF. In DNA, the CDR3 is TGTGCCAGCAGCTTACCCGGGGCTAATCAGCCCCAGCATTTT.

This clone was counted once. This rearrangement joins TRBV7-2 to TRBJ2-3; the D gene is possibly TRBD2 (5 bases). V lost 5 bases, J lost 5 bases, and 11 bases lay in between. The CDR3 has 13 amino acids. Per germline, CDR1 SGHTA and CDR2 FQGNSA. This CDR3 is CASSPRLLDTQYF. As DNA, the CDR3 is TGTGCCAGCAGCCCACGACTATTAGATACGCAGTATTTT.

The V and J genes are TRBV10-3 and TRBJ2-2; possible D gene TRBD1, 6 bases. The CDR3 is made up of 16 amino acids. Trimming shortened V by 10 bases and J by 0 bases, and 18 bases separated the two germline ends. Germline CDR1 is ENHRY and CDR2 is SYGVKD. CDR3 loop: CATKTRAGANTGELFF. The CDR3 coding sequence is TGTGCCACCAAAACCCGGGCAGGGGCGAACACCGGGGAGCTGTTTTTT.

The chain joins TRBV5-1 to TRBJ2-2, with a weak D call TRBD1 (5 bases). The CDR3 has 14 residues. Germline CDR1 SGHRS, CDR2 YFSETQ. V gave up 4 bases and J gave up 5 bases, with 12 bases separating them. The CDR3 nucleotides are TGCGCCAGCAGCACACAGACAGTAACCGGGGAGCTGTTTTTT. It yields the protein CASSTQTVTGELFF. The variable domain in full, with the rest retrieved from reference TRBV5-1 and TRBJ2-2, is KAGVTQTPRYLIKTRGQQVTLSCSPISGHRSVSWYQQTPGQGLQFLFEYFSETQRNKGNFPGRFSGRQFSNSRSEMNVSTLELGDSALYLCASSTQTVTGELFFGEGSRLTVL.

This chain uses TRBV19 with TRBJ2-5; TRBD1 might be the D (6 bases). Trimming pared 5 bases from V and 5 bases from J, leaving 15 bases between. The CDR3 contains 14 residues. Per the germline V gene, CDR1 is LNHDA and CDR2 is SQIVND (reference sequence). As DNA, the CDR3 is TGTGCCAGTAGTCCCCAGGGGAAGGCGGAGACCCAGTACTTC. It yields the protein CASSPQGKAETQYF.

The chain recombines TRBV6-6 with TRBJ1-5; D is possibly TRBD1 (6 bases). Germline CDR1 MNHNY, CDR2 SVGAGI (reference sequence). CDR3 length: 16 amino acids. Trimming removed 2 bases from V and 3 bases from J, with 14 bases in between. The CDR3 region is CASSYKTGLLNQPQHF. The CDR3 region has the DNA TGTGCCAGCAGTTACAAGACAGGCCTACTCAATCAGCCCCAGCATTTT.

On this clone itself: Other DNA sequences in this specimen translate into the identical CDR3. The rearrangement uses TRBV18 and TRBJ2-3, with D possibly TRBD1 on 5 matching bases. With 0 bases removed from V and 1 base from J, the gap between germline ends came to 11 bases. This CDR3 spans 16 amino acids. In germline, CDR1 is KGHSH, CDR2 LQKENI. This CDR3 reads CASSPPVGDGTDTQYF. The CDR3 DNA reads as TGTGCCAGCTCACCACCGGTAGGGGATGGCACAGATACGCAGTATTTT.

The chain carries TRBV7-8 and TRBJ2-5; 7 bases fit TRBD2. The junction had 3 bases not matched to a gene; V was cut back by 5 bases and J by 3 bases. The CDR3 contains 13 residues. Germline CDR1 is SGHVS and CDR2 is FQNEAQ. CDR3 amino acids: CASSLRGEETQYF. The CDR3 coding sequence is TGTGCCAGCAGCCTACGGGGGGAAGAGACCCAGTACTTC.

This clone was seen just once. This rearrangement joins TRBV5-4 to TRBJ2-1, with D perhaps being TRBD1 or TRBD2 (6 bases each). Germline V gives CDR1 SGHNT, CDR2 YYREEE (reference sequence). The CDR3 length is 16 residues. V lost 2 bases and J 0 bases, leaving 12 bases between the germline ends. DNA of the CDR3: TGTGCCAGCAGCTTCGGGGGCGGTGTCTCCTACAATGAGCAGTTCTTC. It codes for CASSFGGGVSYNEQFF.